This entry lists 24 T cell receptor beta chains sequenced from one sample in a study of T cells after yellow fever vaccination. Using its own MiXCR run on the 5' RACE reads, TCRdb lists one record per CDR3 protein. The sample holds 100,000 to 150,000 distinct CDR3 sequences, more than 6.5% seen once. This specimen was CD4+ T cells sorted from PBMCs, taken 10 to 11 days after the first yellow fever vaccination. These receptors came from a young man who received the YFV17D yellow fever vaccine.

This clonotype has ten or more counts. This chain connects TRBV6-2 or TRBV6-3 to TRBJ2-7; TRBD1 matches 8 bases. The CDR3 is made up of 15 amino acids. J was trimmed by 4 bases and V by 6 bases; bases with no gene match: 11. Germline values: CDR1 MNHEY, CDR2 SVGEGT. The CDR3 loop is CASRRHLQGDYEQYF. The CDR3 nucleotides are TGTGCCAGCAGACGCCACTTACAGGGGGATTACGAGCAGTACTTC.

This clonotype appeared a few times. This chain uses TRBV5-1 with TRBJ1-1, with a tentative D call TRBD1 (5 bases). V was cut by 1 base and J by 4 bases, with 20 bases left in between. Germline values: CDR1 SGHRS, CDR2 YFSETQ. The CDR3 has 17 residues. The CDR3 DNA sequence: TGCGCCAGCAGCTTGTCAGCGCAGGGTGCTGTAGGCACTGAAGCTTTCTTT. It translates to CASSLSAQGAVGTEAFF.

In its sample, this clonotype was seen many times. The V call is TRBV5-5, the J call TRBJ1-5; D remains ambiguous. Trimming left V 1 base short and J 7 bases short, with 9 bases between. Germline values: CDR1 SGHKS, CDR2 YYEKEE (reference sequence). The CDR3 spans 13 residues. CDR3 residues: CASSLSGTQPQHF. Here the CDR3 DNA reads TGTGCCAGCAGCTTGTCGGGTACGCAGCCCCAGCATTTT.

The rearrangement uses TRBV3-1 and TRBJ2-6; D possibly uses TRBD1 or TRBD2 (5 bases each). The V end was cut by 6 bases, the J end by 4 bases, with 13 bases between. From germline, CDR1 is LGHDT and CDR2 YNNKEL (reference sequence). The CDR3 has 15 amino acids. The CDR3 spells CASSLGGDGANVLTF. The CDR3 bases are TGTGCCAGCAGTCTTGGGGGTGACGGGGCCAACGTCCTGACTTTC.

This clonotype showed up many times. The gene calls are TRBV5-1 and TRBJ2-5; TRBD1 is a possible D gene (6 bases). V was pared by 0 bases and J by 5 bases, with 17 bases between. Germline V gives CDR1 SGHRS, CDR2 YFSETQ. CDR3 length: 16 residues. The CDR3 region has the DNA TGCGCCAGCAGCTTGGATGGTCAGGGGCTGGTGGAGACCCAGTACTTC. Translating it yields CASSLDGQGLVETQYF.

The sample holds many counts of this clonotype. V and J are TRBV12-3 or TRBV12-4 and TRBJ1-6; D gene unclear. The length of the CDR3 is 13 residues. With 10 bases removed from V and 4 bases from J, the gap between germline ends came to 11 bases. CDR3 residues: CATRETYNSPLHF. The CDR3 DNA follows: TGTGCCACCCGGGAAACTTATAATTCACCCCTCCACTTT.

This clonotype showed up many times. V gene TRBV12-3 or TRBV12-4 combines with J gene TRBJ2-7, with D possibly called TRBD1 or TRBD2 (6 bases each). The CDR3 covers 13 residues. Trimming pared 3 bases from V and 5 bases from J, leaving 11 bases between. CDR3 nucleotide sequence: TGTGCCAGCAGTTTTCGGGGGCCCCACGAGCAGTACTTC. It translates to CASSFRGPHEQYF.

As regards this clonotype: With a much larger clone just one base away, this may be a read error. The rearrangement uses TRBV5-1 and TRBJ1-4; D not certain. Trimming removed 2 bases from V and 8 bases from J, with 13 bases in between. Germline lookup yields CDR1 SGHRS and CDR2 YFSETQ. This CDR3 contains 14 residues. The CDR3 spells CASSLLGLREKLFF. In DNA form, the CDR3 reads TGCGCCAGCAGCTTACTGGGGTTACGGGAAAAACTGTTTTTT.

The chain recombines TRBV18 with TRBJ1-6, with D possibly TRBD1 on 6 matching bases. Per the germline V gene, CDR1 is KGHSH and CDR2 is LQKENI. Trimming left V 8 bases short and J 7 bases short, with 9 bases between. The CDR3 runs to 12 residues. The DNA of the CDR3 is TGTGCCAGCCGCCAGGGGAATTCACCCCTCCACTTT. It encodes CASRQGNSPLHF.

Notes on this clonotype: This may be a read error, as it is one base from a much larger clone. CDR3 bases: TGCAGTGCTAGCCGACTAGCGGAGTACGAGACCCAGTACTTC. This gives the protein CSASRLAEYETQYF. The chain links TRBV20-1 to TRBJ2-5, with 9 positions matching TRBD2. CDR1 and CDR2 from the germline V gene are DFQATT and SNEGSKA (reference sequence). The V gene end was trimmed by 3 bases and the J gene end by 5 bases; junction bases not matched to a gene: 7. The CDR3 extends over 14 amino acids.

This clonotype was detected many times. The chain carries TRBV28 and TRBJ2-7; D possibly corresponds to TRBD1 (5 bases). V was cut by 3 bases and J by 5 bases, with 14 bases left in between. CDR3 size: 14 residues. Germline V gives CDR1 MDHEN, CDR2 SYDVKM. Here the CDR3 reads CASSFGQGWNEQYV. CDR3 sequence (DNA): TGTGCCAGCAGTTTTGGGCAGGGTTGGAACGAGCAGTACGTC.

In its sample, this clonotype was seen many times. CDR3 nucleotide sequence: TGCGCCAGCAGCTTGGAAGTAGGGGCTGACTACAATGAGCAGTTCTTC. It encodes CASSLEVGADYNEQFF. V usage is TRBV5-1 and J usage is TRBJ2-1; tentatively, D is TRBD1 (5 bases). The CDR3 consists of 16 residues. The germline V gene encodes CDR1 SGHRS and CDR2 YFSETQ. Trimming left V 0 bases short and J 3 bases short, with 13 bases between.

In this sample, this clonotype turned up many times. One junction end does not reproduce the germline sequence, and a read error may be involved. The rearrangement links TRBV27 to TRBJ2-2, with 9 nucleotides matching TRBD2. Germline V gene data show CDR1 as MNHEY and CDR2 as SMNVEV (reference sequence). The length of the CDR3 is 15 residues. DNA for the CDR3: TGTGCCAGCAGTTACCAGCGGGGGGTTTACGGGGAGCTTTTTTTT. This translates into CASSYQRGVYGELFF.

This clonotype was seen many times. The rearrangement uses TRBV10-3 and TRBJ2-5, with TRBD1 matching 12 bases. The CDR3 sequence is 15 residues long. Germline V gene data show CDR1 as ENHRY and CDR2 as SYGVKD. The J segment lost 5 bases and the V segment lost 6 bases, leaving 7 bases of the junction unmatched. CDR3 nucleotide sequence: TGTGCCATCAGCCGGGACAGGGGGCCTCAGGAGACCCAGTACTTC. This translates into CAISRDRGPQETQYF.

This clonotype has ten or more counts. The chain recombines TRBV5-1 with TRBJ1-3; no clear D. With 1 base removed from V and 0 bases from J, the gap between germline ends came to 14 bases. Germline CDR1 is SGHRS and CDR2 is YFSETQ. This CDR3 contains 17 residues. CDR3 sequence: CASSLNGDRSSGNTIYF. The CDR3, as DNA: TGCGCCAGCAGCTTGAATGGGGATCGCAGCTCTGGAAACACCATATATTTT.

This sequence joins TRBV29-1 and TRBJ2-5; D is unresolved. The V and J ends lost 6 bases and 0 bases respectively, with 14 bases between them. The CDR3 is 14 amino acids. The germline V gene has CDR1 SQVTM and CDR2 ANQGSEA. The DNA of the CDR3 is TGCAGCGTGCACCAAAGACACCACCAAGAGACCCAGTACTTC. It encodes CSVHQRHHQETQYF.

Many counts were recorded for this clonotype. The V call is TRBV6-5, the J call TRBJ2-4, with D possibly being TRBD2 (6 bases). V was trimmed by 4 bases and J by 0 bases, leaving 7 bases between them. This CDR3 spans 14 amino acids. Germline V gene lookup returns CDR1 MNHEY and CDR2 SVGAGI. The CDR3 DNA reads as TGTGCCAGCAGTTCGGGACTAGCCAAAAACATTCAGTACTTC. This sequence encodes CASSSGLAKNIQYF.

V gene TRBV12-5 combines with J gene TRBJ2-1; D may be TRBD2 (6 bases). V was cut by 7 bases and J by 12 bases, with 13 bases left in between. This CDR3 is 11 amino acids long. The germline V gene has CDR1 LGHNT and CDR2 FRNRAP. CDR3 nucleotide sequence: TGTGCTAGTGCCTATGGGGGGAGGCAGTTCTTC. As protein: CASAYGGRQFF.

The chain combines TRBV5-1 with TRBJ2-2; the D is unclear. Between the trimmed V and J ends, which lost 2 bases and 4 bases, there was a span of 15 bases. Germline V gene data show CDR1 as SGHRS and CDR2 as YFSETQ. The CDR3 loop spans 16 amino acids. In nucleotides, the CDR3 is TGCGCCAGCAGCTTTAGGGCGCAAAGGAGCACCGGGGAGCTGTTTTTT. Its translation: CASSFRAQRSTGELFF.

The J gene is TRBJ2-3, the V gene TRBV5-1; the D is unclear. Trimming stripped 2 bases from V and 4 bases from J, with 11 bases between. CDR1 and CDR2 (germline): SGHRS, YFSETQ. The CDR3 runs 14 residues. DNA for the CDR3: TGCGCCAGCAGCTTCGACGCGTGGGCAGATACGCAGTATTTT. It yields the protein CASSFDAWADTQYF.

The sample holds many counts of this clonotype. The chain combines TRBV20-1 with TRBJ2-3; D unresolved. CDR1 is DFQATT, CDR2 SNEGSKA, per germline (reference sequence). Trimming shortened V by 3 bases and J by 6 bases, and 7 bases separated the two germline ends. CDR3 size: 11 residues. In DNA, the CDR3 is TGCAGTGCTAGTTATGCCGATACGCAGTATTTT. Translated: CSASYADTQYF.

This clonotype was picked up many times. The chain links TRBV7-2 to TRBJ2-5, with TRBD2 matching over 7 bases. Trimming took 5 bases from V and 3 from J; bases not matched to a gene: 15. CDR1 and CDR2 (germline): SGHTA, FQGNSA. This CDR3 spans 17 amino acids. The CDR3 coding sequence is TGTGCCAGCAGCACCGTCCTCACCAGTACTAGCGAAGAGACCCAGTACTTC. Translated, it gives CASSTVLTSTSEETQYF.

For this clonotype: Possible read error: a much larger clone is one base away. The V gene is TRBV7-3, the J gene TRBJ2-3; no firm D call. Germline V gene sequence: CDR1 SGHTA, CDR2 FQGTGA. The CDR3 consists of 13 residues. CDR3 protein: CASSSYSIDTQYF. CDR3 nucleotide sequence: TGTGCCAGCAGCTCCTACAGCATAGATACGCAGTATTTT.

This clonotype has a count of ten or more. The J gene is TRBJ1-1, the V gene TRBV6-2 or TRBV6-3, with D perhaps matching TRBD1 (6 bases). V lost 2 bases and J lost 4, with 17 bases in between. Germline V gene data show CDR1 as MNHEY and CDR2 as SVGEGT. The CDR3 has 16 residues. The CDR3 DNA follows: TGTGCCAGCAGTTACGAGGTATGGGGCAGGGGCACTGAAGCTTTCTTT. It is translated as CASSYEVWGRGTEAFF.